This is a list of T cell receptor beta chains from one sample in a study of blood T cell repertoires in COVID-19. Repertoires were generated with immunoSEQ multiplex PCR, while TCRdb's copy carries only in-frame clones and drops some. Of more than 95,000 clones listed, 81% were seen once; the top ten hold 37%. The sample consisted of peripheral blood. These TCRs come from a man older than 75 with acute or convalescent COVID-19. Each CDR3 is given with its conserved first and last residue. A D gene is named only where the DNA matches it firmly. Clone size is given for some rows only: seen once, a few or many times, or a class if the clone is expanded.

clone size: NA; V gene: TRBV5-6; J gene: TRBJ2-3; D gene: TRBD1; CDR3 DNA: TGTGCCAGCAGCAGAACAGGGGGTGATACGCAGTATTTT; CDR3 protein: CASSRTGGDTQYF
clone size: few; V gene: TRBV30; J gene: TRBJ1-5; D gene: NA; CDR3 DNA: TGTGCCTGGAGTGTACTGACAGTGGGATATAGCAATCAGCCCCAGCATTTT; CDR3 protein: CAWSVLTVGYSNQPQHF
clone size: NA; V gene: TRBV9; J gene: TRBJ1-2; D gene: TRBD1; CDR3 DNA: TGTGCCAGCAGCGTAGGACAGGGGAACTATGGCTACACCTTC; CDR3 protein: CASSVGQGNYGYTF
clone size: NA; V gene: TRBV11-2; J gene: TRBJ1-4; D gene: NA; CDR3 DNA: TGTGCCAGCAGCCAGGTTGCAACTAATGAAAAACTGTTTTTT; CDR3 protein: CASSQVATNEKLFF
clone size: NA; V gene: TRBV4-2; J gene: TRBJ1-6; D gene: NA; CDR3 DNA: TGTGCCAGCAGCCAAGATCCCGGGAGACTGAATTCACCCCTCCACTTT; CDR3 protein: CASSQDPGRLNSPLHF
clone size: few; V gene: TRBV5-1; J gene: TRBJ2-7; D gene: NA; CDR3 DNA: TGCGCCAGCAGCGCCGTAGAGGGTCACGAGCAGTACTTC; CDR3 protein: CASSAVEGHEQYF
clone size: NA; V gene: TRBV28; J gene: TRBJ2-2; D gene: TRBD2; CDR3 DNA: TGTGCCAGCAGTTCCCCGACTAGCGGCAACACCGGGGAGCTGTTTTTT; CDR3 protein: CASSSPTSGNTGELFF
clone size: NA; V gene: TRBV11-3; J gene: TRBJ2-7; D gene: TRBD2; CDR3 DNA: TGTGCCAGCAGCCTAGCGGGAGGGGATTTCTACGAGCAGTACTTC; CDR3 protein: CASSLAGGDFYEQYF
clone size: NA; V gene: TRBV7-2; J gene: TRBJ1-5; D gene: NA; CDR3 DNA: TGTGCCAGCAGCCGGAGACTCGAGGCCCAGCATTTT; CDR3 protein: CASSRRLEAQHF
clone size: NA; V gene: TRBV19; J gene: TRBJ2-5; D gene: TRBD1; CDR3 DNA: TGTGCGTCCCGGGACAGGGGGCTCGAGACCCAGTACTTC; CDR3 protein: CASRDRGLETQYF
clone size: NA; V gene: TRBV28; J gene: TRBJ1-1; D gene: NA; CDR3 DNA: TGTGCCAGCAGCGGACAGTCGAACACTGAAGCTTTCTTT; CDR3 protein: CASSGQSNTEAFF
clone size: NA; V gene: TRBV18; J gene: TRBJ1-2; D gene: TRBD1; CDR3 DNA: TGTGCCAGCTCACCATTGGGGACAGGGACTAACTATGGCTACACCTTC; CDR3 protein: CASSPLGTGTNYGYTF
clone size: NA; V gene: TRBV28; J gene: TRBJ2-6; D gene: NA; CDR3 DNA: TGTGCCAGCAGATTAGTTCTCGGGAATTCTGGGGCCAACGTCCTGACTTTC; CDR3 protein: CASRLVLGNSGANVLTF
clone size: NA; V gene: TRBV9; J gene: TRBJ2-1; D gene: TRBD2; CDR3 DNA: TGTGCCAGCAGCTCCTCCACCGGGGCTAGCGGCAACAATGAGCAGTTCTTC; CDR3 protein: CASSSSTGASGNNEQFF
clone size: NA; V gene: TRBV6-6; J gene: TRBJ1-1; D gene: NA; CDR3 DNA: TGTGCCAGCAGTTACCCGATTCGACAGTCTGAAGCTTTCTTT; CDR3 protein: CASSYPIRQSEAFF
clone size: NA; V gene: TRBV29-1; J gene: TRBJ2-1; D gene: TRBD2; CDR3 DNA: TGCAGCGTTATCCCGGGAACTAGCGGGAAATACAATGAGCAGTTCTTC; CDR3 protein: CSVIPGTSGKYNEQFF
clone size: NA; V gene: TRBV7-3; J gene: TRBJ2-7; D gene: NA; CDR3 DNA: TGTGCCAGCAGCTCTAGAGGACACCGCGAGCAGTACTTC; CDR3 protein: CASSSRGHREQYF
clone size: NA; V gene: TRBV14; J gene: TRBJ2-1; D gene: TRBD2; CDR3 DNA: TGTGCCAGCAGCCAAGCGGAGAGACTAGCGGGTAGCTCCTACAATGAGCAGTTCTTC; CDR3 protein: CASSQAERLAGSSYNEQFF
clone size: NA; V gene: TRBV18; J gene: TRBJ2-7; D gene: TRBD1; CDR3 DNA: TGTGCCAGCTCACCCGGGACAGGGGCCTACGAGCAGTACTTC; CDR3 protein: CASSPGTGAYEQYF
clone size: NA; V gene: TRBV5-1; J gene: TRBJ1-1; D gene: TRBD1; CDR3 DNA: TGCGCCAGCATTCGGGACAGTAACACTGAAGCTTTCTTT; CDR3 protein: CASIRDSNTEAFF
clone size: NA; V gene: TRBV6-5; J gene: TRBJ1-6; D gene: TRBD1; CDR3 DNA: TGTGCCAGCAGTACCGGGACAGCCTATTCACCCCTCCACTTT; CDR3 protein: CASSTGTAYSPLHF
clone size: NA; V gene: TRBV7-7; J gene: TRBJ2-1; D gene: NA; CDR3 DNA: TGTGCTAGCAGCCTAGGGGACTCCCCCTACAATGAGCAGTTCTTC; CDR3 protein: CASSLGDSPYNEQFF
clone size: NA; V gene: TRBV2; J gene: TRBJ2-3; D gene: TRBD2; CDR3 DNA: TGTGCCAGCAGTAAAGGGACTAGCGGCACAGATACGCAGTATTTT; CDR3 protein: CASSKGTSGTDTQYF
clone size: once; V gene: TRBV27; J gene: TRBJ2-7; D gene: NA; CDR3 DNA: TGTGCCAGCAGTTTATCGAAATTCACAGGCACCTACGAGCAGTACTTC; CDR3 protein: CASSLSKFTGTYEQYF
clone size: NA; V gene: TRBV6-2/TRBV6-3; J gene: TRBJ1-2; D gene: NA; CDR3 DNA: TGTGCCAGCATCCCTAGCAGGAGTCTAGGGGGAAACTATGGCTACACCTTC; CDR3 protein: CASIPSRSLGGNYGYTF
clone size: NA; V gene: TRBV3-1/TRBV3-2; J gene: TRBJ1-2; D gene: NA; CDR3 DNA: TGTGCCAGCAGCGGGAGGGGGACGAACTATGGCTACACCTTC; CDR3 protein: CASSGRGTNYGYTF
clone size: NA; V gene: TRBV5-1; J gene: TRBJ2-1; D gene: NA; CDR3 DNA: TGCGCCAGCAGCCCTATAAAGTACAATGAGCAGTTCTTC; CDR3 protein: CASSPIKYNEQFF
clone size: NA; V gene: TRBV5-4; J gene: TRBJ1-1; D gene: NA; CDR3 DNA: TGTGCCAGCAGCCGTAAGGACATCCTGAACACTGAAGCTTTCTTT; CDR3 protein: CASSRKDILNTEAFF
clone size: NA; V gene: TRBV7-2; J gene: TRBJ2-7; D gene: NA; CDR3 DNA: TGTGCCAGCAGCTTTGACCGGTCGGGGGACGAGCAGTACTTC; CDR3 protein: CASSFDRSGDEQYF
clone size: NA; V gene: TRBV15; J gene: TRBJ2-2; D gene: NA; CDR3 DNA: TGTGCCACCAGCAGTCGTTCCGGGGAGCTGTTTTTT; CDR3 protein: CATSSRSGELFF
clone size: NA; V gene: TRBV7-2; J gene: TRBJ2-7; D gene: TRBD2; CDR3 DNA: TGTGCCAGCAGCCATAGCGGGAGGGATCCCTACGAGCAGTACTTC; CDR3 protein: CASSHSGRDPYEQYF
clone size: NA; V gene: TRBV27; J gene: TRBJ1-5; D gene: TRBD1; CDR3 DNA: TGTGCCAGCAGTATCCGACAGGGGACGCGTCAGCCCCAGCATTTT; CDR3 protein: CASSIRQGTRQPQHF
clone size: NA; V gene: TRBV4-1; J gene: TRBJ1-6; D gene: TRBD1; CDR3 DNA: TGCGCCAGCAGCCAAGAAGGGACAGGGGGCTCCTCACCCCTCCACTTT; CDR3 protein: CASSQEGTGGSSPLHF
clone size: NA; V gene: TRBV6-5; J gene: TRBJ2-7; D gene: TRBD1; CDR3 DNA: TGTGCCAGCACCACAGGGGGAAGCTCCTACGAGCAGTACTTC; CDR3 protein: CASTTGGSSYEQYF
clone size: NA; V gene: TRBV6-5; J gene: TRBJ2-5; D gene: TRBD1; CDR3 DNA: TGTGCCAGCGCAGAGTACAGGGGTCAAGAGACCCAGTACTTC; CDR3 protein: CASAEYRGQETQYF
clone size: NA; V gene: TRBV2; J gene: TRBJ2-2; D gene: NA; CDR3 DNA: TGTGCCAGCAGTCAACAGCTCACCGGGGAGCTGTTTTTT; CDR3 protein: CASSQQLTGELFF
clone size: NA; V gene: TRBV5-4; J gene: TRBJ1-2; D gene: TRBD1; CDR3 DNA: TGTGCCAGCAGCTCCCGGACAGGTTCGAACTATGGCTACACCTTC; CDR3 protein: CASSSRTGSNYGYTF
clone size: NA; V gene: TRBV6-1; J gene: TRBJ1-5; D gene: NA; CDR3 DNA: TGTGCCAGCAGTGACATGGGAGGAGGGCAGCCCCAGCATTTT; CDR3 protein: CASSDMGGGQPQHF
clone size: NA; V gene: TRBV18; J gene: TRBJ1-5; D gene: NA; CDR3 DNA: TGTGCCAGCTCACCGAGGACAGTGAATAATCAGCCCCAGCATTTT; CDR3 protein: CASSPRTVNNQPQHF
clone size: few; V gene: TRBV10-1; J gene: TRBJ1-1; D gene: NA; CDR3 DNA: TGCGCCAGCAGCGCGAGAGAAAACACTGAAGCTTTCTTT; CDR3 protein: CASSARENTEAFF
clone size: once; V gene: TRBV19; J gene: TRBJ1-6; D gene: TRBD1; CDR3 DNA: TGTGCCAGTAGTATAGGACAGGGGGGTAATTCACCCCTCCACTTT; CDR3 protein: CASSIGQGGNSPLHF
clone size: once; V gene: TRBV5-1; J gene: TRBJ1-1; D gene: NA; CDR3 DNA: TGCGCCAGCAGCTTGTATCAGGGGCAAAACACTGAAGCTTTCTTT; CDR3 protein: CASSLYQGQNTEAFF
clone size: NA; V gene: TRBV12-5; J gene: TRBJ2-5; D gene: NA; CDR3 DNA: TGTGCTAGTGGTTTGGGGGGGGAAGAGACCCAGTACTTC; CDR3 protein: CASGLGGEETQYF
clone size: once; V gene: TRBV7-3; J gene: TRBJ1-1; D gene: TRBD1; CDR3 DNA: TGTGCCAGCAGCGACAGACAGGGGGCTGAAGCTTTCTTT; CDR3 protein: CASSDRQGAEAFF